The present T cell receptor beta chain was sequenced within a study of sequential checkpoint blockade in melanoma. Study at large: Both treatment sequences were followed by maintenance nivolumab.

Some clones are missing from TCRdb's copy, which holds only in-frame ones; the method was immunoSEQ multiplex PCR. In the table there are 10,000 to 15,000 clones, about 79% of which are singletons. Noted treatment: randomized to nivolumab then ipilimumab (arm A) or the reverse (arm B). No patient had prior DNA-damaging chemotherapy. The receptor's source is a human donor with melanoma. The sample here was CD8+ T cells sorted from blood (inferred from file names), taken from a patient given nivolumab and ipilimumab in sequence.

For the CDR3, the DNA is TGTGCCATCATGAGGAGAACCGGGGAGCTGTTTTTT. Encoded protein: CAIMRRTGELFF. This chain uses TRBV10-3 with TRBJ2-2; unclear D gene. Per the germline V gene, CDR1 is ENHRY and CDR2 is SYGVKD. The CDR3 has 12 residues. V gave up 7 bases and J gave up 5 bases, with 8 bases separating them.